These T cell receptor beta chains were read from a single sample in a study of cytomegalovirus exposure and HLA in healthy donors. Profiled with immunoSEQ multiplex PCR; TCRdb holds only in-frame clones, not every one. The repertoire holds over 150,000 clones, with 84% as singletons. Sequencing used PBMCs. The receptor set was obtained from a girl under 10 years old in good health and CMV-seropositive. The CDR3 runs from the conserved cysteine through the conserved F or W. D genes are given only for firm matches. Not every row has a clone size; where given, it reads once, few, many or a size class.

V,J,size,D,CDR3,DNA
TRBV11-2,TRBJ2-2,-,-,CASSEQTTTGELFF,TGTGCCAGCAGCGAACAGACTACGACCGGGGAGCTGTTTTTT
TRBV19,TRBJ1-1,-,-,CASSEGGLRTEAFF,TGTGCCAGTAGTGAGGGAGGGCTGCGAACTGAAGCTTTCTTT
TRBV9,TRBJ1-2,-,-,CASSMSSSNYGYTF,TGTGCCAGCAGTATGAGTAGTTCTAACTATGGCTACACCTTC
TRBV6-6,TRBJ1-5,-,-,CASSLKGGGPQHF,TGTGCCAGCAGTCTTAAGGGAGGTGGGCCCCAGCATTTT
TRBV6-5,TRBJ1-2,-,-,CASSYRSTRVGYTF,TGTGCCAGCAGTTACAGGTCCACCAGGGTTGGCTACACCTTC
TRBV19,TRBJ2-7,once,-,CASSEQGTSYEQYF,TGTGCCAGTTCCGAACAGGGAACGAGTTACGAGCAGTACTTC
TRBV5-4,TRBJ2-7,-,TRBD1,CASSLWEGTVNPSSYEQYF,TGTGCCAGCAGCTTGTGGGAAGGGACAGTCAATCCGAGCTCCTACGAGCAGTACTTC
TRBV4-2,TRBJ2-6,-,TRBD1,CASSLGQGGDSGANVLTF,TGTGCCAGCAGCCTTGGACAGGGGGGGGACTCTGGGGCCAACGTCCTGACTTTC
TRBV28,TRBJ2-3,-,TRBD2,CASSLPRTSGSNTDTQYF,TGTGCCAGCAGTTTACCCCGGACTAGCGGGAGTAACACAGATACGCAGTATTTT
TRBV27,TRBJ1-1,-,TRBD1,CASRRDRGSEYTEAFF,TGTGCCAGCAGAAGGGACAGGGGAAGTGAATACACTGAAGCTTTCTTT
TRBV5-4,TRBJ2-5,-,-,CASSLGGGERETQYF,TGTGCCAGCAGCTTGGGAGGGGGGGAGAGGGAGACCCAGTACTTC
TRBV10-3,TRBJ1-2,-,-,CAISEQGARGYTF,TGTGCCATCAGTGAACAAGGGGCGCGTGGCTACACCTTC
TRBV6-5,TRBJ2-7,-,-,CASSYTGIYEQYF,TGTGCCAGCAGTTACACCGGGATCTACGAGCAGTACTTC
TRBV4-1,TRBJ2-6,-,-,CASRRTHLAGANVLTF,TGCGCCAGCAGGCGGACACATCTTGCTGGGGCCAACGTCCTGACTTTC
TRBV2,TRBJ1-2,-,-,CASSASGYNYGYTF,TGTGCCAGCAGTGCCTCGGGATATAACTATGGCTACACCTTC
TRBV2,TRBJ2-3,-,TRBD2,CATRTSGRISSDTQYF,TGTGCCACCCGGACTAGCGGGAGAATCAGTTCAGATACGCAGTATTTT
TRBV11-2,TRBJ1-6,-,-,CASSQTGGNSPLHF,TGTGCCAGCAGCCAGACAGGCGGCAATTCACCCCTCCACTTT